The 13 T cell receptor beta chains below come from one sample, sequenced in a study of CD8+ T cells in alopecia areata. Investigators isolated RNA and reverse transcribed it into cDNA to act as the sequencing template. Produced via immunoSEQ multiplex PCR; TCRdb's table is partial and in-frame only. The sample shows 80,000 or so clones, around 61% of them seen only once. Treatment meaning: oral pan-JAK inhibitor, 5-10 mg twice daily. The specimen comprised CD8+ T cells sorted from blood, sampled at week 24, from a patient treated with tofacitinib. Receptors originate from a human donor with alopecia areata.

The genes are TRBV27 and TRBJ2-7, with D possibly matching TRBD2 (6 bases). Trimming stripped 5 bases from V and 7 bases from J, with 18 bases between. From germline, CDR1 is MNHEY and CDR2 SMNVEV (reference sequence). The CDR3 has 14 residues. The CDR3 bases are TGTGCCAGCAGTCCCCTGACTAGTGCGGAAGAGCAGTACTTC. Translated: CASSPLTSAEEQYF.

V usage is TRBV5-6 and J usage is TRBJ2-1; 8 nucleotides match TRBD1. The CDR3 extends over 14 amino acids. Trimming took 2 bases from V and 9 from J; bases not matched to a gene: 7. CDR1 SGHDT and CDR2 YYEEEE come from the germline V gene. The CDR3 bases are TGTGCCAGCAGCTTTGTTCAGGGGGCGGTTGAGCAGTTCTTC. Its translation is CASSFVQGAVEQFF.

The CDR3 nucleotides read TGTGCCAGCAGTTTAGGGCATTGGAACGAGCAGTACTTC. Translation gives CASSLGHWNEQYF. V usage is TRBV27 and J usage is TRBJ2-7, with D unclear. The CDR3 extends over 13 amino acids. V dropped 2 bases and J dropped 5 bases, with 10 bases sitting between them. Germline CDR1 is MNHEY and CDR2 is SMNVEV (reference sequence).

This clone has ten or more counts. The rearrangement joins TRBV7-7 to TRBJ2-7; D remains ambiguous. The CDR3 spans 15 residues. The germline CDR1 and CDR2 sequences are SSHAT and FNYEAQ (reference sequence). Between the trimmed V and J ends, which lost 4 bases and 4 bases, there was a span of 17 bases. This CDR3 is CASSYELTPHYEQYF. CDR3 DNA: TGTGCCAGCAGCTACGAACTTACCCCCCATTACGAGCAGTACTTC.

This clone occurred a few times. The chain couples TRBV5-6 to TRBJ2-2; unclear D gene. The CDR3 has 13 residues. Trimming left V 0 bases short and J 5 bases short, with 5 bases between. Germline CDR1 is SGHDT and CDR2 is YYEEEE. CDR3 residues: CASSLVGTGELFF. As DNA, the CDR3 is TGTGCCAGCAGCTTGGTGGGAACCGGGGAGCTGTTTTTT.

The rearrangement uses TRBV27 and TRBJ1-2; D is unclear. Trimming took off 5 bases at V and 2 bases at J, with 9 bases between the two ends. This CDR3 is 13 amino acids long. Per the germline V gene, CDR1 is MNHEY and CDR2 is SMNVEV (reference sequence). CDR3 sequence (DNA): TGTGCCAGCAGTGAACAGATAAACTATGGCTACACCTTC. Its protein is CASSEQINYGYTF.

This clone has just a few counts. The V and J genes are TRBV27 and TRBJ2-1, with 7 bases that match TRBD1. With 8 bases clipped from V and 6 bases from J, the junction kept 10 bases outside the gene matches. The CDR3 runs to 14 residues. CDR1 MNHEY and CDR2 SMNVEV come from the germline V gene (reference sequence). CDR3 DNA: TGTGCCAGCGCCACGACAGGGTTCGGCAATGAGCAGTTCTTC. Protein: CASATTGFGNEQFF.

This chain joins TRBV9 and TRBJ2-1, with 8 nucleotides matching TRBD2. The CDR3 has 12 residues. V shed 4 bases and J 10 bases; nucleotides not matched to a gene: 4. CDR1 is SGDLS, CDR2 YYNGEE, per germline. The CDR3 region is CASSPTGGEQFF. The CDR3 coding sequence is TGTGCCAGCAGCCCCACGGGAGGGGAGCAGTTCTTC.

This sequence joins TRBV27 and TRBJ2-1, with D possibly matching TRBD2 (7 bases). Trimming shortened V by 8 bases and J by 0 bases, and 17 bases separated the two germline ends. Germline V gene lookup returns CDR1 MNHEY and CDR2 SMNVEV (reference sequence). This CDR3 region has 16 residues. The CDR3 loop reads CASGLGGATSYNEQFF. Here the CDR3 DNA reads TGTGCCAGCGGCCTTGGGGGGGCCACCTCCTACAATGAGCAGTTCTTC.

The CDR3 DNA reads as TGCAGCGGGGACAGGGGAACCCAGCCCCAGCATTTT. The encoded protein is CSGDRGTQPQHF. The chain joins TRBV29-1 to TRBJ1-5; TRBD1 agrees at 10 bases. V dropped 7 bases and J dropped 7; count of bases not matched to a gene: 4. Germline V gene lookup returns CDR1 SQVTM and CDR2 ANQGSEA. The CDR3 spans 12 residues.

The DNA of the CDR3 is TGTGCCAGCACCTCCGCTGCCTACGAGCAGTACTTC. It translates to CASTSAAYEQYF. The chain combines TRBV7-9 with TRBJ2-7; no firm D call. The V end lost 7 bases, the J end lost 2 bases, and 9 bases lay between the germline ends. This CDR3 spans 12 amino acids. Germline V CDR1 and CDR2: SEHNR, FQNEAQ (reference sequence).

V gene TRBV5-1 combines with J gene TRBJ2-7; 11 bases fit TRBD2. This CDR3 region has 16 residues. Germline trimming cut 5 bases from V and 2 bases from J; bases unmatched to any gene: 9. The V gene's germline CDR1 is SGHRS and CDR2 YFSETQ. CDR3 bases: TGCGCCAGCAGATATACTAGCGGGAGTTCCCCCTACGAGCAGTACTTC. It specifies CASRYTSGSSPYEQYF.

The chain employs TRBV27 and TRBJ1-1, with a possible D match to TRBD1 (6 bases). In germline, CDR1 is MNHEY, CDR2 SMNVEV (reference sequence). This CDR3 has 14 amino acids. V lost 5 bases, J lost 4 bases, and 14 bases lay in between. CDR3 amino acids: CASSPGQYRTEAFF. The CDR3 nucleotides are TGTGCCAGCAGTCCAGGACAGTATCGCACTGAAGCTTTCTTT.